The clone carrying this T cell receptor (beta chain) was seen once. Trimming removed 0 bases at V and 5 bases at J, with 11 bases between. In germline, CDR1 is SGHKS, CDR2 YYEKEE (reference sequence). The CDR3 is 15 residues long. Measured with immunoSEQ multiplex PCR; TCRdb has only the in-frame clones, and not every one. Of fewer than 400,000 clones listed, about 92% are singletons. The source of the sample is a study of blood T cell repertoires in COVID-19. As for the study in general: PBMCs, B-cell-depleted T cells, or T cells were the source of the cDNA or gDNA that made up the material.

This chain links TRBV5-5 with TRBJ1-4; TRBD1 is a possible D gene (6 bases). Sequencing input: PBMCs or T cells enriched from blood (not recorded which). This clonotype was sampled from a woman aged 25 to 45 who had recovered from COVID-19. CDR3 loop: CASSLATGPNEKLFF. The CDR3 coding sequence is TGTGCCAGCAGCTTGGCCACAGGGCCGAATGAAAAACTGTTTTTT.